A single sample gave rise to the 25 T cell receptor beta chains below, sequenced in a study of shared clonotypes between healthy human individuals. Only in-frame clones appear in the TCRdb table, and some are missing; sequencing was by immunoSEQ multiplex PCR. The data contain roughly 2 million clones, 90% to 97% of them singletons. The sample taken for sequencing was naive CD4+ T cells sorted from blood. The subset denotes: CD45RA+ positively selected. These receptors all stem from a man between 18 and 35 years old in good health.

CDR3 bases: TGTGCCAGCAACCCCGGGAGGCTAACCTACGAGCAGTACTTC. It encodes CASNPGRLTYEQYF. This rearrangement joins TRBV2 to TRBJ2-7; the match to TRBD2 covers 7 bases. CDR1 and CDR2 (germline): SNHLY, FYNNEI. Trimming took 7 bases from V and 2 from J; bases not matched to a gene: 8. The CDR3 consists of 14 residues.

CDR3 sequence (DNA): TGTGCCAGCAGTGCGGAACTCAGAATCCTCACAGATACGCAGTATTTT. Its translation is CASSAELRILTDTQYF. The V and J genes are TRBV6-1 and TRBJ2-3; D unresolved. The V end lost 4 bases, the J end lost 2 bases, and 16 bases lay between the germline ends. CDR1 is MNHNS, CDR2 SASEGT, per germline. The CDR3 contains 16 residues.

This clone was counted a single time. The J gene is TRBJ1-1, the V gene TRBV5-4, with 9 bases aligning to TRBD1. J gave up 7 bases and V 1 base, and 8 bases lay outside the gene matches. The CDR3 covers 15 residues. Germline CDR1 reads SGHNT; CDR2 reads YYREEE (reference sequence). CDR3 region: CASSLNLLTGGEAFF. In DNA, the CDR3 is TGTGCCAGCAGCTTGAATTTGCTGACAGGGGGTGAAGCTTTCTTT.

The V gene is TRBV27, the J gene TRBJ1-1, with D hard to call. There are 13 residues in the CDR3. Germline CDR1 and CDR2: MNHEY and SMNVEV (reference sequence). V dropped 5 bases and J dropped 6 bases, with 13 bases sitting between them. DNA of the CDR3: TGTGCCAGCAGTCCACTTGTCGAGTCTGAAGCTTTCTTT. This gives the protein CASSPLVESEAFF.

The CDR3 DNA is TGTGCCACCAGCAGTGGACAACTTGGGGACTACGAGCAGTACTTC. Protein sequence: CATSSGQLGDYEQYF. The chain joins TRBV15 to TRBJ2-7; perhaps TRBD1 as D (5 bases). The CDR3 covers 15 residues. Germline CDR1 LNHNV, CDR2 YYDKDF (reference sequence). V was clipped by 3 bases and J by 3 bases, with 15 bases between them.

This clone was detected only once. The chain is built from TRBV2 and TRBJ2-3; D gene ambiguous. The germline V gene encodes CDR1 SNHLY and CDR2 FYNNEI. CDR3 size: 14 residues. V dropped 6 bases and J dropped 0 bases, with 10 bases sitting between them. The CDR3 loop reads CASSQQISTDTQYF. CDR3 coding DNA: TGTGCCAGCAGCCAGCAGATTAGCACAGATACGCAGTATTTT.

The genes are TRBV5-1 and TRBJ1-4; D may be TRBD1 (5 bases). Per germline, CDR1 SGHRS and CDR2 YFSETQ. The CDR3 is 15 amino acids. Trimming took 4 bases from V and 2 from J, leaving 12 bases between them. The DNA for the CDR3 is TGCGCCAGCAGCGAAGGGGCGAAGACTAATGAAAAACTGTTTTTT. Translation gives CASSEGAKTNEKLFF. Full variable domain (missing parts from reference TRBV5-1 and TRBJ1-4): KAGVTQTPRYLIKTRGQQVTLSCSPISGHRSVSWYQQTPGQGLQFLFEYFSETQRNKGNFPGRFSGRQFSNSRSEMNVSTLELGDSALYLCASSEGAKTNEKLFFGSGTQLSVL.

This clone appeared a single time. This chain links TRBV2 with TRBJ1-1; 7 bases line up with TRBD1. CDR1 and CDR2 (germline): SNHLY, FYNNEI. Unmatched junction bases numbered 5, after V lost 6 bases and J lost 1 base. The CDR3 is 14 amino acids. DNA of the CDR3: TGTGCCAGCAGGGGACAGCAAGGGAACACTGAAGCTTTCTTT. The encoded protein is CASRGQQGNTEAFF.

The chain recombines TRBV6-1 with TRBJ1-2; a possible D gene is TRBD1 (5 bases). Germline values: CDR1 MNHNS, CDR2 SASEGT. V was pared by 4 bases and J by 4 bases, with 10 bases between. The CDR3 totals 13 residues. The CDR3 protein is CASSVRGVYGYTF. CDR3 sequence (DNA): TGTGCCAGCAGTGTTCGGGGGGTCTATGGCTACACCTTC.

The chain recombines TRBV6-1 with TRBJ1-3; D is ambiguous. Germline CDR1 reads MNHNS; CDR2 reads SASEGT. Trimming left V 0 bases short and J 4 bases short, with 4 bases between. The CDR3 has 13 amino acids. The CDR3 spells CASSEARGNTIYF. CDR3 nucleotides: TGTGCCAGCAGTGAAGCAAGAGGAAACACCATATATTTT.

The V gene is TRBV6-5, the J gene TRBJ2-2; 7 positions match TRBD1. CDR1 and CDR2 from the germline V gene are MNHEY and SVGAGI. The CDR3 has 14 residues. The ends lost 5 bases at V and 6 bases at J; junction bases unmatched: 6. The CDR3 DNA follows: TGTGCCAGCAGTCGACAGGGCCTCCCCGGGGAGCTGTTTTTT. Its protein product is CASSRQGLPGELFF.

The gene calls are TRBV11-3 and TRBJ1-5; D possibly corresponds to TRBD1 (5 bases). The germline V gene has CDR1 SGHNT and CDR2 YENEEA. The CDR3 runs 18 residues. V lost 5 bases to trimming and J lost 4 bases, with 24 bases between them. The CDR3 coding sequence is TGTGCCAGCAGCCTATCGGAGGCCACAAGGGGCGGGAATCAGCCCCAGCATTTT. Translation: CASSLSEATRGGNQPQHF. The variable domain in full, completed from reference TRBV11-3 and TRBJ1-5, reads EAGVVQSPRYKIIEKKQPVAFWCNPISGHNTLYWYLQNLGQGPELLIRYENEEAVDDSQLPKDRFSAERLKGVDSTLKIQPAELGDSAVYLCASSLSEATRGGNQPQHFGDGTRLSIL.

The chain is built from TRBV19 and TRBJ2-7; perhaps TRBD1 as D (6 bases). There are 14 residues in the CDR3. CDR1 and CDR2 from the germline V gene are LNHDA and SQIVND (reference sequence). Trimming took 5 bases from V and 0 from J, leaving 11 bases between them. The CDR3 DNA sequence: TGTGCCAGTAGTCGCGGACAGCACTCCTACGAGCAGTACTTC. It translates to CASSRGQHSYEQYF. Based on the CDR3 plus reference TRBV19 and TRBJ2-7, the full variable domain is DGGITQSPKYLFRKEGQNVTLSCEQNLNHDAMYWYRQDPGQGLRLIYYSQIVNDFQKGDIAEGYSVSREKKESFPLTVTSAQKNPTAFYLCASSRGQHSYEQYFGPGTRLTVT.

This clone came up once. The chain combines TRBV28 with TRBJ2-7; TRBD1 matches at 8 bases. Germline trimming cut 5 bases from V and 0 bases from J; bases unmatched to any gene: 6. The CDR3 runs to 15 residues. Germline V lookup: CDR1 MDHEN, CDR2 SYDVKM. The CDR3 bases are TGTGCCAGCAGTCCCTGGACAGGGAGCTCCTACGAGCAGTACTTC. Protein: CASSPWTGSSYEQYF.

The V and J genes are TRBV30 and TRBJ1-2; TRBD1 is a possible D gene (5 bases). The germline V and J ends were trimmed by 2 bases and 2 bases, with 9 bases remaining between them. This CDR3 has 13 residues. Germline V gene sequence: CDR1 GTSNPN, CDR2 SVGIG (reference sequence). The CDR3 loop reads CAWSTGGNYGYTF. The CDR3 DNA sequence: TGTGCCTGGAGTACCGGGGGGAACTATGGCTACACCTTC.

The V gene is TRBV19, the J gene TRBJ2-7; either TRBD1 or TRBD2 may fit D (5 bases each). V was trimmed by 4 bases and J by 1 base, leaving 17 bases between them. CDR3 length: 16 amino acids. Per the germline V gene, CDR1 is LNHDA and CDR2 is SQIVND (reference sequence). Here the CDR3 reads CASSKAGKTGSYEQYF. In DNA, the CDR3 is TGTGCCAGTAGTAAGGCAGGGAAAACGGGATCCTACGAGCAGTACTTC.

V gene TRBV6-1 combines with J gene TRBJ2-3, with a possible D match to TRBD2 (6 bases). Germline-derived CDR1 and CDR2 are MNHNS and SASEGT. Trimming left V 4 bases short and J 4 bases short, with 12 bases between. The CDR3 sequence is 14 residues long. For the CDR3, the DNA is TGTGCCAGCAGTGTTGGAGGGCACCCAGATACGCAGTATTTT. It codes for CASSVGGHPDTQYF.

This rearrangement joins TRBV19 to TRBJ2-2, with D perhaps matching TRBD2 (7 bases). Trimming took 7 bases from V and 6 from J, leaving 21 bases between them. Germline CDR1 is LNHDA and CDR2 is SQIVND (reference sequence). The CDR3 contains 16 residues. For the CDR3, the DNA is TGTGCCAGTACCCCCGGGGGGCTAGTGGGTTCCGGGGAGCTGTTTTTT. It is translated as CASTPGGLVGSGELFF.

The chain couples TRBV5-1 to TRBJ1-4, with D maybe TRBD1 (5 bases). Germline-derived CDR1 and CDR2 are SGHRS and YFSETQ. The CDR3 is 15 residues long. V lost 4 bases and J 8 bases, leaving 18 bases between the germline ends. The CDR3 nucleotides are TGCGCCAGCAGCAAAGGGGCCGGGGAGGGAGAAAAACTGTTTTTT. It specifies CASSKGAGEGEKLFF.

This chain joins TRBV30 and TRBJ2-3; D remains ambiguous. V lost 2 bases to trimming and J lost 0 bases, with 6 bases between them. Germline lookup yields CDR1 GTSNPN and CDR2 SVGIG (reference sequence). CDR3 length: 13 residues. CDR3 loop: CAWSLESTDTQYF. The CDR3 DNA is TGTGCCTGGAGTCTGGAAAGCACAGATACGCAGTATTTT.

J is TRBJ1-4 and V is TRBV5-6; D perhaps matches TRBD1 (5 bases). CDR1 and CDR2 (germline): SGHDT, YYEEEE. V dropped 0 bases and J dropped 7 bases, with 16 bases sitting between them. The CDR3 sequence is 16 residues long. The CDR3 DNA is TGTGCCAGCAGCTTGGGGTTTGTGGGGGACGCTGAAAAACTGTTTTTT. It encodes CASSLGFVGDAEKLFF.

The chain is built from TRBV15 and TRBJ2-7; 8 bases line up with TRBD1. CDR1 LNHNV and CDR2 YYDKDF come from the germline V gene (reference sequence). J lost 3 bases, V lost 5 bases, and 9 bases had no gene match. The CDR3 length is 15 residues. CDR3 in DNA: TGTGCCACCAGCCCAGAATATGACAGGGGCTACGAGCAGTACTTC. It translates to CATSPEYDRGYEQYF.

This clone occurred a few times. As DNA, the CDR3 is TGTGCCAGCAGTTACGACAGGGGATCTTCTGGCTACACCTTC. This codes for CASSYDRGSSGYTF. The genes are TRBV6-5 and TRBJ1-2; 8 positions agree with TRBD1. CDR3 length: 14 residues. Trimming took 2 bases from V and 7 from J; bases not matched to a gene: 6. Germline values: CDR1 MNHEY, CDR2 SVGAGI.

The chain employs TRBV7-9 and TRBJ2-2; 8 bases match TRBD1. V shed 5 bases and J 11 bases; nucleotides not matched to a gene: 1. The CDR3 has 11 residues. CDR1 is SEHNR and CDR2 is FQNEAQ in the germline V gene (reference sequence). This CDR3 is CASSDRGELFF. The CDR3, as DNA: TGTGCCAGCAGCGACAGGGGAGAGCTGTTTTTT.

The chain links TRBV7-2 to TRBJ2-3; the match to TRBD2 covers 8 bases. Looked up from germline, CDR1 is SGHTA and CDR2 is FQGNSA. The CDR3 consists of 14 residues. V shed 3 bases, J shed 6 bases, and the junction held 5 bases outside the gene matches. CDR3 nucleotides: TGTGCCAGCAGCTTTGGACTAGCAGTTGATACGCAGTATTTT. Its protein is CASSFGLAVDTQYF. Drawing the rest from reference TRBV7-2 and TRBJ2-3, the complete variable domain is GAGVSQSPSNKVTEKGKDVELRCDPISGHTALYWYRQSLGQGLEFLIYFQGNSAPDKSGLPSDRFSAERTGGSVSTLTIQRTQQEDSAVYLCASSFGLAVDTQYFGPGTRLTVL.